The 29 T cell receptor beta chains listed next were all sequenced from one sample in a study of OX40 agonist ivuxolimab in advanced cancers. Library preparation used the immunoSEQ multiplex PCR assay. The immuneACCESS repertoire file appears here via TCRdb, limited to in-frame rearrangements. These files lack a portion of the clones; in checked studies, under half of the deficit traces to unresolved V genes, and the cause of the others is not known. The sample records 65,000 to 95,000 clones, about 94% of which are singletons. The top ten hold roughly 9.8% of the sample. The material was CD4+ or CD8+ T cells sorted from blood, obtained in a trial of the OX40 agonist ivuxolimab. Every receptor here comes from an adult with an advanced solid tumor such as melanoma, head and neck, liver or kidney cancer.

The chain uses TRBV10-3 and TRBJ1-3; D is ambiguous. V lost 9 bases and J lost 7, with 10 bases in between. Germline CDR1 is ENHRY and CDR2 is SYGVKD. This CDR3 is built from 11 residues. The CDR3 loop is CAILRANTIYF. The CDR3 DNA follows: TGTGCCATTTTAAGGGCGAACACCATATATTTT.

The chain recombines TRBV15 with TRBJ1-4, with D possibly being TRBD1 (6 bases). The CDR3 extends over 17 amino acids. The V gene's germline CDR1 is LNHNV and CDR2 YYDKDF (reference sequence). V was trimmed by 3 bases and J by 0 bases, leaving 14 bases between them. The CDR3 loop is CATSSARGGPTNEKLFF. The CDR3 coding sequence is TGTGCCACCAGCAGCGCCCGAGGGGGGCCAACTAATGAAAAACTGTTTTTT.

The chain combines TRBV5-1 with TRBJ2-7, with TRBD2 matching 8 bases. The CDR3 is 17 residues long. J lost 4 bases, V lost 4 bases, and 16 bases had no gene match. Germline assignment: CDR1 SGHRS and CDR2 YFSETQ. CDR3 loop: CASSAGGGEGPRYEQYF. In nucleotides, the CDR3 is TGCGCCAGCAGCGCGGGGGGCGGAGAGGGTCCGCGATACGAGCAGTACTTC.

This sequence joins TRBV15 and TRBJ2-7; 11 nucleotides align to TRBD1. Germline CDR1 and CDR2: LNHNV and YYDKDF (reference sequence). Germline trimming cut 5 bases from V and 3 bases from J; bases unmatched to any gene: 12. This CDR3 region has 17 residues. This CDR3 reads CATSPIEMGQGVYEQYF. The CDR3 DNA follows: TGTGCCACCAGCCCGATTGAAATGGGACAGGGGGTCTACGAGCAGTACTTC.

This chain joins TRBV6-6 and TRBJ1-2, with 7 positions matching TRBD1. V was clipped by 6 bases and J by 3 bases; unmatched bases: 7. This CDR3 region has 14 residues. Germline lookup yields CDR1 MNHNY and CDR2 SVGAGI (reference sequence). CDR3 sequence: CASSPRQGDYGYTF. The CDR3 DNA is TGTGCCAGCAGCCCCCGCCAGGGGGACTATGGCTACACCTTC.

The V call is TRBV28, the J call TRBJ2-7; no firm D call. The CDR3 contains 16 residues. In germline, CDR1 is MDHEN, CDR2 SYDVKM. V lost 5 bases to trimming and J lost 4 bases, with 21 bases between them. CDR3 coding DNA: TGTGCCAGCAGTCCGTCCCTGGGAAACCAAGGGTACGAGCAGTACTTC. As protein: CASSPSLGNQGYEQYF.

This clone has more than one count but fewer than ten. The chain employs TRBV6-4 and TRBJ2-2; the D is unclear. The V end lost 2 bases, the J end lost 6 bases, and 7 bases lay between the germline ends. The length of the CDR3 is 13 residues. CDR1 MRHNA and CDR2 SNTAGT come from the germline V gene. The CDR3: CASSDTISGELFF. The CDR3 nucleotides are TGTGCCAGCAGTGACACGATATCCGGGGAGCTGTTTTTT.

The J gene is TRBJ2-3, the V gene TRBV7-9; no firm D call. The germline V gene has CDR1 SEHNR and CDR2 FQNEAQ (reference sequence). The CDR3 extends over 14 amino acids. V was shortened by 4 bases and J by 6 bases, with 14 bases between the two germline ends. The CDR3: CASSWTTLRDTQYF. Here the CDR3 DNA reads TGTGCCAGCAGCTGGACGACCCTACGGGATACGCAGTATTTT.

The J gene is TRBJ1-6, the V gene TRBV27; TRBD1 matches at 7 bases. J was trimmed by 10 bases and V by 3 bases; bases with no gene match: 3. Looked up from germline, CDR1 is MNHEY and CDR2 is SMNVEV (reference sequence). This CDR3 is 13 amino acids long. The CDR3 DNA follows: TGTGCCAGCAGTTTGACAGGGAGCTCACCCCTCCACTTT. It encodes CASSLTGSSPLHF.

The rearrangement uses TRBV27 and TRBJ2-7, with TRBD1 as a possible D gene (6 bases). This CDR3 spans 13 amino acids. Between the trimmed V and J ends, which lost 7 bases and 4 bases, there was a span of 14 bases. Per germline, CDR1 MNHEY and CDR2 SMNVEV (reference sequence). In nucleotides, the CDR3 is TGTGCCAGCAAAGAGAGAGGGGGTTACGAGCAGTACTTC. Translating gives CASKERGGYEQYF.

J is TRBJ2-7 and V is TRBV7-9, with a tentative D call TRBD1 (5 bases). The germline V gene has CDR1 SEHNR and CDR2 FQNEAQ (reference sequence). Trimming shortened V by 4 bases and J by 4 bases, and 11 bases separated the two germline ends. The CDR3 consists of 13 residues. The CDR3 coding sequence is TGTGCCAGCAGCTCATCCGGACAATACGAGCAGTACTTC. The encoded protein is CASSSSGQYEQYF.

The genes are TRBV19 and TRBJ2-3; D unclear. The CDR3 runs to 15 residues. Trimming took 7 bases from V and 3 from J, leaving 17 bases between them. From germline, CDR1 is LNHDA and CDR2 SQIVND (reference sequence). CDR3 nucleotide sequence: TGTGCCAGTACTCTGACCAGCAGTGTAACAGATACGCAGTATTTT. Residues: CASTLTSSVTDTQYF.

CDR3 coding DNA: TGTGCCAGCAGTTTCCCGGACACATCCAATCAGCCCCAGCATTTT. Its translation is CASSFPDTSNQPQHF. The chain is built from TRBV2 and TRBJ1-5; D might be TRBD1 (5 bases). The ends were cut back, 5 bases at V and 3 bases at J, with 14 bases in the middle. CDR1 SNHLY and CDR2 FYNNEI come from the germline V gene. CDR3 size: 15 residues.

This sequence joins TRBV28 and TRBJ2-7; D remains unclear. Germline-derived CDR1 and CDR2 are MDHEN and SYDVKM. The CDR3 is made up of 15 amino acids. The V and J ends lost 7 bases and 4 bases respectively, with 20 bases between them. The CDR3 loop reads CASKPDKAPEYEQYF. Written as DNA, the CDR3 is TGTGCCAGCAAACCAGACAAGGCTCCTGAGTACGAGCAGTACTTC.

This rearrangement joins TRBV7-6 to TRBJ2-5; tentatively, D is TRBD1 (6 bases). The CDR3 is made up of 15 amino acids. V lost 2 bases and J lost 1, with 11 bases in between. Germline CDR1 SGHVS, CDR2 FNYEAQ. CDR3 protein: CASSLSGQFQETQYF. The CDR3 region has the DNA TGTGCCAGCAGCTTATCCGGACAGTTCCAAGAGACCCAGTACTTC.

CDR3 DNA sequence: TGTGCCAGCAGCCAAGCAGCGGGAGGGCAAGAGACCCAGTACTTC. The encoded protein is CASSQAAGGQETQYF. The chain is built from TRBV4-2 and TRBJ2-5, with 10 bases fitting TRBD2. The V gene's germline CDR1 is LGHNA and CDR2 YNFKEQ. The CDR3 runs 15 residues. V was pared by 1 base and J by 2 bases, with 1 base of the junction left unmatched.

J is TRBJ1-2 and V is TRBV7-9; D is perhaps TRBD1 (5 bases). Per germline, CDR1 SEHNR and CDR2 FQNEAQ (reference sequence). Trimming took off 3 bases at V and 6 bases at J, with 8 bases between the two ends. The CDR3 contains 12 residues. DNA of the CDR3: TGTGCCAGCAGCTTGGGGGGGAATGGCTACACCTTC. It encodes CASSLGGNGYTF.

The chain is built from TRBV28 and TRBJ1-1; TRBD1 might be the D (6 bases). The CDR3 spans 12 residues. Trimming pared 5 bases from V and 5 bases from J, leaving 9 bases between. CDR1 is MDHEN, CDR2 SYDVKM, per germline. The CDR3, as DNA: TGTGCCAGCAGTCTACAGGGAACTGAAGCTTTCTTT. The encoded protein is CASSLQGTEAFF.

The chain has TRBV5-4 and TRBJ1-2, with 10 bases fitting TRBD1. Germline V lookup: CDR1 SGHNT, CDR2 YYREEE (reference sequence). Trimming at V came to 3 bases and at J to 8 bases, leaving 7 bases not matched to a gene. The CDR3 runs 14 residues. The CDR3 protein is CASSWRGTGDGYTF. Written as DNA, the CDR3 is TGTGCCAGCAGCTGGAGGGGGACAGGGGACGGCTACACCTTC.

CDR3 region: CASSLRDNPYEQYF. The CDR3 DNA sequence: TGTGCCAGCAGCCTCCGGGACAATCCTTACGAGCAGTACTTC. The rearrangement joins TRBV7-9 to TRBJ2-7, with D tentatively TRBD1 (6 bases). Trimming left V 5 bases short and J 4 bases short, with 15 bases between. In germline, CDR1 is SEHNR, CDR2 FQNEAQ (reference sequence). The CDR3 extends over 14 amino acids. Using reference TRBV7-9 and TRBJ2-7 for the parts outside the CDR3, the full variable domain is DTGVSQNPRHKITKRGQNVTFRCDPISEHNRLYWYRQTLGQGPEFLTYFQNEAQLEKSRLLSDRFSAERPKGSFSTLEIQRTEQGDSAMYLCASSLRDNPYEQYFGPGTRLTVT.

The chain uses TRBV27 and TRBJ1-4; D ambiguous. CDR1 MNHEY and CDR2 SMNVEV come from the germline V gene (reference sequence). The CDR3 runs 15 residues. V lost 5 bases and J 0 bases, leaving 10 bases between the germline ends. CDR3 amino acids: CASSPDIATNEKLFF. CDR3 in DNA: TGTGCCAGCAGTCCAGACATTGCAACTAATGAAAAACTGTTTTTT.

CDR3 sequence (DNA): TGTGCCAGCTCCCCTCATAACAGGGAGACCCAGTACTTC. As protein: CASSPHNRETQYF. The genes are TRBV18 and TRBJ2-5; D is perhaps TRBD1 (5 bases). CDR3 size: 13 residues. V lost 6 bases and J 5 bases, leaving 13 bases between the germline ends. Germline loops: CDR1 KGHSH, CDR2 LQKENI.

This chain links TRBV7-3 with TRBJ2-1, with D perhaps matching TRBD2 (5 bases). V was trimmed by 1 base and J by 6 bases, leaving 7 bases between them. This CDR3 is built from 13 residues. CDR1 and CDR2 from the germline V gene are SGHTA and FQGTGA. CDR3 DNA sequence: TGTGCCAGCAGCTTAAATGCGGGCAATGAGCAGTTCTTC. Protein: CASSLNAGNEQFF.

This chain connects TRBV19 to TRBJ1-1, with 10 bases that match TRBD1. The ends lost 3 bases at V and 8 bases at J; junction bases unmatched: 9. The CDR3 totals 15 residues. Germline lookup yields CDR1 LNHDA and CDR2 SQIVND (reference sequence). CDR3 protein: CASSIRQGAAAEAFF. The CDR3 DNA follows: TGTGCCAGTAGTATTCGACAGGGGGCAGCGGCCGAAGCTTTCTTT.

The rearrangement links TRBV5-4 to TRBJ1-3; TRBD1 might be the D (5 bases). Trimming took 4 bases from V and 0 from J, leaving 17 bases between them. Germline CDR1 is SGHNT and CDR2 is YYREEE (reference sequence). CDR3 length: 17 amino acids. The CDR3 loop is CASSPGRGGASGNTIYF. The CDR3 DNA sequence: TGTGCCAGCAGCCCAGGACGGGGGGGAGCCTCTGGAAACACCATATATTTT.

V and J are TRBV5-4 and TRBJ2-1; TRBD2 aligns across 12 bases. Per the germline V gene, CDR1 is SGHNT and CDR2 is YYREEE (reference sequence). This CDR3 is 14 amino acids long. The J segment lost 8 bases and the V segment lost 4 bases, leaving 4 bases of the junction unmatched. The DNA of the CDR3 is TGTGCCAGCAGCACCTCTAGCGGGAGGGATGAGCAGTTCTTC. Translation gives CASSTSSGRDEQFF.

The rearrangement links TRBV10-3 to TRBJ2-5; D ambiguous. The length of the CDR3 is 15 residues. The germline V gene has CDR1 ENHRY and CDR2 SYGVKD. V shed 3 bases and J shed 2 bases, with 13 bases lying between them. CDR3 loop: CAISERYSEQETQYF. The CDR3 coding sequence is TGTGCCATCAGTGAAAGGTACAGTGAGCAAGAGACCCAGTACTTC.

V usage is TRBV4-2 and J usage is TRBJ2-7; 8 bases line up with TRBD2. Trimming at V came to 4 bases and at J to 1 base, leaving 6 bases not matched to a gene. The V gene's germline CDR1 is LGHNA and CDR2 YNFKEQ. The CDR3 totals 15 residues. The CDR3 bases are TGTGCCAGCAGCCTAGACACTAGCGGATCCTACGAGCAGTACTTC. Encoded protein: CASSLDTSGSYEQYF.

CDR3 nucleotides: TGTGCCAGCAGGTGGTCTAGCGGGAGCTACGAGCAGTACTTC. It is translated as CASRWSSGSYEQYF. This chain links TRBV6-5 with TRBJ2-7; 10 bases map to TRBD2. The germline V gene encodes CDR1 MNHEY and CDR2 SVGAGI. This CDR3 contains 14 residues. The ends lost 6 bases at V and 3 bases at J; junction bases unmatched: 5.